This T cell receptor beta chain was sequenced for a study of blood T cell repertoires in COVID-19. Per the authors' pipeline: Using reference gene primer amplification, nucleated cell counts were estimated. The data were produced by immunoSEQ multiplex PCR, yet TCRdb's version contains in-frame clones alone and is incomplete. V, J and clone size reflect that table, while D and trimming were determined from the DNA. The table shows roughly 200,000 clones, with roughly 90% occurring only once. With 1 base removed from V and 7 bases from J, the gap between germline ends came to 20 bases. This CDR3 is built from 17 residues. Germline CDR1 and CDR2: MGHRA and YSYEKL.

The sequence was obtained from a man aged 18 to 30 with active or convalescent COVID-19. This chain connects TRBV4-1 to TRBJ2-1; D is undetermined. Sequencing was performed on peripheral blood. CDR3 residues: CASSQGGGLRFRNEQFF. The CDR3 DNA reads as TGCGCCAGCAGCCAAGGCGGTGGATTGAGGTTTAGGAATGAGCAGTTCTTC.